This T cell receptor beta chain is drawn from a study of OX40 agonist ivuxolimab in advanced cancers. Looking at the study overall: Patients with hepatocellular carcinoma, melanoma, renal cell or head and neck cancer made up the dose-escalation patients.

Germline CDR1 and CDR2: SGDLS and YYNGEE. The ends were cut back, 0 bases at V and 5 bases at J, with 8 bases in the middle. The CDR3 extends over 13 amino acids. On this clone itself: The sample has other DNA sequences that encode this CDR3 too.

Some clones are missing from TCRdb's copy, which holds only in-frame ones; the method was immunoSEQ multiplex PCR. The sample has 20,000 to 30,000 clones; approximately 80% are singletons. The rearrangement uses TRBV9 and TRBJ2-5; D unclear. This clonotype was obtained from an adult with an advanced solid tumor such as melanoma, head and neck, liver or kidney cancer. Sample: CD4+ or CD8+ T cells sorted from blood, taken in a trial of the OX40 agonist ivuxolimab. This chain's CDR3 is CASSVAREETQYF. The CDR3 coding sequence is TGTGCCAGCAGCGTAGCTAGAGAGGAGACCCAGTACTTC.